The 25 T cell receptor beta chains below come from one sample, sequenced in a study of CXCR3-negative and CXCR3-positive naive CD8 T cells. General study points: Naive cells that were CXCR3-positive had more hydrophobic TRB CDR3s (compared with CXCR3-negative naive cells).

The antigens of these receptors remain unknown. Each TRB cDNA library was prepared by 5' RACE (with UMI labels). TCRdb re-called the 5' RACE reads and gives one entry per CDR3 protein, without DNA. The repertoire table contains approximately 100,000 distinct CDR3 sequences. The sequencing sample was made of naive CXCR3+ CD8+ T cells from blood. The sample's subset: CD45RO-CCR7+CD27+CD95- naive CD8+ T cells expressing CXCR3 (TNR3+). The receptors originated from a human donor in good health. Some clones in this sample may be carry-over from other donors' samples.

The V gene is TRBV28, the J gene TRBJ2-7; the TCRdb call, TRBD1, lacks DNA for checking. The length of the CDR3 is 16 residues. The germline CDR1 and CDR2 sequences are MDHEN and SYDVKM. CDR3 loop: CASSLVVTGSRGEQYF.

The chain recombines TRBV20-1 with TRBJ2-7. The CDR3 loop spans 13 amino acids. Germline V gene data show CDR1 as DFQATT and CDR2 as SNEGSKA (reference sequence). Here the CDR3 reads CSANDGGSYEQYF.

The chain employs TRBV28 and TRBJ2-3; TCRdb designates TRBD1, a call that cannot be tested without DNA. This CDR3 contains 13 residues. The germline V gene has CDR1 MDHEN and CDR2 SYDVKM. CDR3 amino acids: CASRDRTTDTQYF.

The CDR3 sequence is CASSLGTTYGYTF. The chain has TRBV7-9 and TRBJ1-2; lacking DNA, the TRBD1 call made by TCRdb goes unchecked. Germline loops: CDR1 SEHNR, CDR2 FQNEAQ (reference sequence). The CDR3 is 13 residues long.

This chain links TRBV27 with TRBJ1-2. The V gene's germline CDR1 is MNHEY and CDR2 SMNVEV (reference sequence). This CDR3 comprises 11 residues. The CDR3 loop reads CASSLNSYLIF.

This sequence joins TRBV6-5 and TRBJ2-3; TCRdb indicates TRBD2, and absent DNA this call remains unverified. The V gene's germline CDR1 is MNHEY and CDR2 SVGAGI. The CDR3 runs 16 residues. The CDR3 protein is CASTTRGSGGTDTQYF.

The chain combines TRBV11-2 with TRBJ2-7; TCRdb indicates TRBD1, and absent DNA this call remains unverified. This CDR3 spans 15 amino acids. CDR1 and CDR2 (germline): SGHAT, FQNNGV. The CDR3 sequence: CASSSGTGTFYEQYF.

The CDR3 region is CASSQGGTHTYEQYF. The chain links TRBV14 to TRBJ2-7; there is no DNA to check the TCRdb D call of TRBD1. Per germline, CDR1 SGHDN and CDR2 FVKESK. This CDR3 comprises 15 residues.

The chain has TRBV27 and TRBJ2-7; there is no DNA to check the TCRdb D call of TRBD1. Germline V CDR1 and CDR2: MNHEY, SMNVEV (reference sequence). The CDR3 extends over 14 amino acids. The CDR3 loop is CASSLTGGWLEQYF.

The chain links TRBV6-5 to TRBJ2-1; the D gene TCRdb calls, TRBD1, cannot be checked with no DNA. The CDR3 is 15 amino acids. Germline CDR1 is MNHEY and CDR2 is SVGAGI. The CDR3 here is CASSGTGWTYNEQFF.

V and J are TRBV13 and TRBJ1-1; as DNA is missing, the TRBD1 call by TCRdb cannot be tested. CDR1 and CDR2 from the germline V gene are PRHDT and FYEKMQ (reference sequence). The CDR3 loop spans 17 amino acids. The CDR3 spells CASSSTQGGGTNTEAFF.

The chain joins TRBV27 to TRBJ2-7; lacking DNA, the TRBD2 call made by TCRdb goes unchecked. Germline V gene data show CDR1 as MNHEY and CDR2 as SMNVEV (reference sequence). This CDR3 has 14 residues. CDR3 amino acids: CASSSPGLDYEQYF.

The chain joins TRBV6-2 or TRBV6-3 to TRBJ1-2; the D gene TCRdb calls, TRBD1, cannot be checked with no DNA. Germline V gives CDR1 MNHEY, CDR2 SVGEGT. The CDR3 is 15 amino acids. CDR3 loop: CASSQDSNPYYGYTF.

The CDR3 is CSVEDLAGPEDTQYF. The rearrangement links TRBV29-1 to TRBJ2-3; without DNA, the TCRdb call of TRBD2 cannot be checked. This CDR3 comprises 15 residues. Germline assignment: CDR1 SQVTM and CDR2 ANQGSEA.

V gene TRBV5-6 combines with J gene TRBJ2-1; TCRdb indicates TRBD2, and absent DNA this call remains unverified. The length of the CDR3 is 18 residues. Germline V gives CDR1 SGHDT, CDR2 YYEEEE. CDR3 in amino acids: CASSLGSGGPSSYNEQFF.

CDR3 amino acids: CASSYYGGTGGGEQYF. The chain joins TRBV6-5 to TRBJ2-7; TCRdb's D call of TRBD1 is untestable without DNA. The CDR3 totals 16 residues. The germline gives CDR1 MNHEY, CDR2 SVGAGI.

The V call is TRBV7-9, the J call TRBJ2-1. The CDR3 is 13 amino acids. Germline V gene lookup returns CDR1 SEHNR and CDR2 FQNEAQ (reference sequence). The CDR3 spells CASSLLRYNEQFF.

V and J are TRBV28 and TRBJ1-2. Germline loops: CDR1 MDHEN, CDR2 SYDVKM. The CDR3 runs 13 residues. This CDR3 is CASSFRTTYGYTF.

The chain joins TRBV20-1 to TRBJ2-5. The CDR3 totals 13 residues. Germline lookup yields CDR1 DFQATT and CDR2 SNEGSKA (reference sequence). Here the CDR3 reads CSARDLGQETQYF.

This chain connects TRBV29-1 to TRBJ2-2; without DNA, the TCRdb call of TRBD1 cannot be checked. The germline gives CDR1 SQVTM, CDR2 ANQGSEA. The CDR3 length is 18 residues. CDR3 amino acids: CSVDCPDSRLANTGELFF.

The chain joins TRBV7-9 to TRBJ2-1; TCRdb reports TRBD1, a call that lacks DNA to check it against. CDR3 length equals 14 residues. Per the germline V gene, CDR1 is SEHNR and CDR2 is FQNEAQ (reference sequence). The CDR3 here is CASSPPRADNEQFF. The whole variable domain, filled in from reference TRBV7-9 and TRBJ2-1, reads DTGVSQNPRHKITKRGQNVTFRCDPISEHNRLYWYRQTLGQGPEFLTYFQNEAQLEKSRLLSDRFSAERPKGSFSTLEIQRTEQGDSAMYLCASSPPRADNEQFFGPGTRLTVL.

The rearrangement links TRBV6-2 or TRBV6-3 to TRBJ2-7. The CDR3 spans 14 residues. In germline, CDR1 is MNHEY, CDR2 SVGEGT. The CDR3 region is CASSPQLRLYEQYF.

V gene TRBV12-3 or TRBV12-4 combines with J gene TRBJ1-2; TCRdb reports TRBD1, a call that lacks DNA to check it against. The CDR3 is 15 residues long. CDR3 region: CASMGTGATLRGYTF.

CDR3 region: CASSRKPSDSYNEQFF. The V gene is TRBV14, the J gene TRBJ2-1. Germline-derived CDR1 and CDR2 are SGHDN and FVKESK. This CDR3 has 16 residues.

The chain couples TRBV7-9 to TRBJ2-5; absent DNA, TCRdb's TRBD1 call cannot be checked. CDR3 size: 15 residues. Germline loops: CDR1 SEHNR, CDR2 FQNEAQ (reference sequence). CDR3 amino acids: CASSLPAGVLETQYF.